Listed here are 31 T cell receptor beta chains from one sample, sequenced in a study of T cells after yellow fever vaccination. From the 5' RACE reads, TCRdb called clonotypes with MiXCR, one entry per CDR3 protein. The data hold a few hundred thousand distinct CDR3 sequences, with roughly 8.3% observed a single time. The specimen was PBMCs, collected roughly seven weeks after the first yellow fever vaccination. The receptors here all came from a man aged 18 to 35 who received the YFV17D yellow fever vaccine.

The V gene is TRBV19, the J gene TRBJ1-5, with D possibly TRBD1 on 6 matching bases. Deletions cut 7 bases from V and 0 bases from J, with 10 bases between. This CDR3 contains 14 residues. Per the germline V gene, CDR1 is LNHDA and CDR2 is SQIVND (reference sequence). The CDR3 coding sequence is TGTGCCAGTACAGGGGATGCTAGCAATCAGCCCCAGCATTTT. Translated: CASTGDASNQPQHF.

Ten or more counts support this clonotype. The chain has TRBV7-3 and TRBJ2-1; 10 bases line up with TRBD1. The V segment lost 3 bases and the J segment 8 bases; nucleotides outside the gene matches: 7. The germline CDR1 and CDR2 sequences are SGHTA and FQGTGA. The CDR3 length is 15 residues. This CDR3 is CASSLTGGPTDEQFF. The CDR3 bases are TGTGCCAGCAGCTTGACAGGGGGCCCCACAGATGAGCAGTTCTTC.

This clonotype was detected only a few times. The chain employs TRBV14 and TRBJ2-3; TRBD2 agrees at 9 bases. The germline V gene has CDR1 SGHDN and CDR2 FVKESK. The length of the CDR3 is 17 residues. V trimming: 0 bases; J trimming: 3 bases; junction bases outside the gene matches: 7. Written as DNA, the CDR3 is TGTGCCAGCAGCCAAGAAATGAGCGGGGGGATTACAGATACGCAGTATTTT. Its protein is CASSQEMSGGITDTQYF.

A few counts support this clonotype. The rearrangement uses TRBV24-1 and TRBJ1-2; no clear D gene. This CDR3 has 13 amino acids. Trimming stripped 2 bases from V and 2 bases from J, with 5 bases between. Germline lookup yields CDR1 KGHDR and CDR2 SFDVKD. CDR3 DNA: TGTGCCACCAGTGATTCGGGGAACTATGGCTACACCTTC. This encodes CATSDSGNYGYTF.

A few counts support this clonotype. The chain couples TRBV2 to TRBJ2-5; D remains unclear. CDR3 length: 13 amino acids. Germline-derived CDR1 and CDR2 are SNHLY and FYNNEI. V was pared by 4 bases and J by 5 bases, with 11 bases between. CDR3 sequence: CASSVKGEETQYF. Here the CDR3 DNA reads TGTGCCAGCAGTGTGAAGGGTGAGGAGACCCAGTACTTC.

This clonotype was counted a few times. The chain combines TRBV20-1 with TRBJ2-3; 14 bases are shared with TRBD2. V was clipped by 8 bases and J by 10 bases; unmatched bases: 26. The V gene's germline CDR1 is DFQATT and CDR2 SNEGSKA (reference sequence). This CDR3 is 19 amino acids long. CDR3 sequence reads: CSSSVGTSGGPSRMVSQYF. The DNA for the CDR3 is TGCAGTTCGAGTGTGGGGACTAGCGGGGGCCCGAGCAGGATGGTATCGCAGTATTTT.

This clonotype was detected ten times or more. This sequence joins TRBV7-9 and TRBJ1-2; the D is unclear. The CDR3 sequence is 11 residues long. Trimming stripped 0 bases from V and 4 bases from J, with 0 bases between. Germline assignment: CDR1 SEHNR and CDR2 FQNEAQ (reference sequence). The CDR3 DNA sequence: TGTGCCAGCAGCTTAGCCTATGGCTACACCTTC. It specifies CASSLAYGYTF. Based on the CDR3 plus reference TRBV7-9 and TRBJ1-2, the full variable domain is DTGVSQNPRHKITKRGQNVTFRCDPISEHNRLYWYRQTLGQGPEFLTYFQNEAQLEKSRLLSDRFSAERPKGSFSTLEIQRTEQGDSAMYLCASSLAYGYTFGSGTRLTVV.

This clonotype was seen only a few times. This chain uses TRBV21-1 with TRBJ2-3; the table's D gene call, TRBD1, was not cross checked with the DNA. TRBV21-1 is given as a pseudogene. The CDR3 spans 15 residues. This CDR3 reads CASSKQAGDTDTQYF. CDR3 in DNA: TGTGCCAGCAGCAAGCAGGCGGGGGACACAGATACGCAGTATTTT.

The sample holds a few counts of this clonotype. V gene TRBV19 combines with J gene TRBJ2-1; D uncertain. CDR3 length: 14 residues. The V gene lost 7 bases and the J gene lost 9 bases, with 19 bases spanning the gap. Germline loops: CDR1 LNHDA, CDR2 SQIVND (reference sequence). The CDR3 sequence: CASTNPKSRGEQFF. CDR3 nucleotide sequence: TGTGCCAGTACCAATCCAAAATCCCGCGGTGAGCAGTTCTTC.

This clonotype occurred a few times. This chain joins TRBV15 and TRBJ2-3, with 9 nucleotides matching TRBD2. Losses at the gene ends were 0 bases for V and 1 base for J; bases not matched to a gene: 8. The germline CDR1 and CDR2 sequences are LNHNV and YYDKDF (reference sequence). The CDR3 length is 18 residues. The CDR3 spells CATSRDRSRGGGTDTQYF. CDR3 coding DNA: TGTGCCACCAGCAGAGATCGATCCCGCGGGGGGGGCACAGATACGCAGTATTTT.

This clonotype was seen a few times. The chain employs TRBV4-1 and TRBJ2-3, with 8 bases lining up with TRBD2. V was pared by 5 bases and J by 0 bases, with 10 bases of the junction left unmatched. The V gene's germline CDR1 is MGHRA and CDR2 YSYEKL. The CDR3 runs to 17 residues. CDR3 bases: TGCGCCAGCAGCGATCACTTAGCGGGGAGAAGCACAGATACGCAGTATTTT. Protein sequence: CASSDHLAGRSTDTQYF.

This clonotype was observed a handful of times. The CDR3 is CASTMRAQRAVTGELFF. In DNA form, the CDR3 reads TGTGCCAGTACCATGAGGGCCCAGCGGGCGGTCACCGGGGAGCTGTTTTTT. The V gene is TRBV19, the J gene TRBJ2-2; D might be TRBD2 (6 bases). The CDR3 has 17 residues. Trimming shortened V by 7 bases and J by 4 bases, and 22 bases separated the two germline ends. CDR1 and CDR2 (germline): LNHDA, SQIVND (reference sequence).

This clonotype was recorded a few times. The chain is built from TRBV5-6 and TRBJ1-1; weak D call: TRBD1 (5 bases). This CDR3 contains 11 residues. Between the trimmed V and J ends, which lost 4 bases and 7 bases, there was a span of 8 bases. Germline CDR1 and CDR2: SGHDT and YYEEEE. CDR3 sequence (DNA): TGTGCCAGCAGCCGGAGGGGTGAAGCTTTCTTT. Protein sequence: CASSRRGEAFF.

The gene calls are TRBV29-1 and TRBJ2-5; the D is unclear. The germline V gene has CDR1 SQVTM and CDR2 ANQGSEA. V was cut by 7 bases and J by 1 base, with 16 bases left in between. The CDR3 is made up of 14 amino acids. CDR3 loop: CSAARSVGQETQYF. CDR3 sequence (DNA): TGCAGCGCCGCCCGGTCGGTGGGCCAAGAGACCCAGTACTTC.

The V call is TRBV7-9, the J call TRBJ2-7; D gene ambiguous. V lost 5 bases, J lost 5 bases, and 13 bases lay in between. There are 13 residues in the CDR3. Germline CDR1 reads SEHNR; CDR2 reads FQNEAQ (reference sequence). CDR3 amino acids: CASSPLRLDEQYF. The CDR3 nucleotides read TGTGCCAGCAGCCCGCTTCGGTTGGACGAGCAGTACTTC.

CDR3 DNA sequence: TGTGCCAGCAGGGAAGGAGTCTCGAGGGTAGGGGAGACCCAGTACTTC. Residues: CASREGVSRVGETQYF. The chain uses TRBV25-1 and TRBJ2-5, with a tentative D call TRBD2 (5 bases). Trimming left V 6 bases short and J 5 bases short, with 22 bases between. This CDR3 region has 16 residues. Germline CDR1 MGHDK, CDR2 SYGVNS. Supplemented by reference TRBV25-1 and TRBJ2-5, the full variable domain reads EADIYQTPRYLVIGTGKKITLECSQTMGHDKMYWYQQDPGMELHLIHYSYGVNSTEKGDLSSESTVSRIRTEHFPLTLESARPSHTSQYLCASREGVSRVGETQYFGPGTRLLVL.

This sequence joins TRBV5-1 and TRBJ2-1; D gene unclear. This CDR3 contains 13 residues. Germline V gives CDR1 SGHRS, CDR2 YFSETQ. Trimming removed 0 bases from V and 12 bases from J, with 13 bases in between. The CDR3 DNA follows: TGCGCCAGCAGCTTGGCGGTGTCAATGGGGCAGTTCTTC. Translated, it gives CASSLAVSMGQFF.

The rearrangement uses TRBV4-2 and TRBJ2-7, with 7 bases fitting TRBD1. Germline V CDR1 and CDR2: LGHNA, YNFKEQ. CDR3 size: 16 residues. V shed 0 bases, J shed 2 bases, and the junction held 7 bases outside the gene matches. The CDR3 sequence: CASSQDGLGTAYEQYF. CDR3 DNA: TGTGCCAGCAGCCAAGATGGTTTGGGGACAGCCTACGAGCAGTACTTC.

This chain uses TRBV7-9 with TRBJ1-6, with D tentatively TRBD1 (6 bases). V dropped 1 base and J dropped 10 bases, with 14 bases sitting between them. Per germline, CDR1 SEHNR and CDR2 FQNEAQ (reference sequence). The CDR3 length is 15 residues. The CDR3 nucleotides are TGTGCCAGCAGCTTAGAGGCAGGGGTACGGTCACCCCTCCACTTT. It specifies CASSLEAGVRSPLHF.

The rearrangement joins TRBV5-1 to TRBJ2-2; the match to TRBD2 covers 14 bases. The germline V gene has CDR1 SGHRS and CDR2 YFSETQ. The V gene end was trimmed by 3 bases and the J gene end by 4 bases; junction bases not matched to a gene: 2. This CDR3 spans 16 amino acids. The CDR3 DNA follows: TGCGCCAGCAGCTCGGGACTAGCGGGAGCCACCGGGGAGCTGTTTTTT. Translating gives CASSSGLAGATGELFF.

With respect to this clonotype: At one of its ends the junction is not consistent with the germline gene, which may arise from a read error. This chain joins TRBV20-1 and TRBJ2-5; D may match TRBD1 or TRBD2 (6 bases each). This CDR3 is 16 amino acids long. Germline assignment: CDR1 DFQATT and CDR2 SNEGSKA (reference sequence). DNA for the CDR3: TGCTGTGCTGCCCGGGGTCTTGGGGGGCGACAAGAGACCCAGTACTTC. Its protein product is CCAARGLGGRQETQYF.

In nucleotides, the CDR3 is TGCGCCACCTCGCAGGGGCTCTATGGCTACACCTTC. It specifies CATSQGLYGYTF. This rearrangement joins TRBV5-1 to TRBJ1-2, with D perhaps TRBD1 (6 bases). CDR3 length: 12 amino acids. The germline CDR1 and CDR2 sequences are SGHRS and YFSETQ. Between the trimmed V and J ends, which lost 9 bases and 4 bases, there was a span of 13 bases.

This clonotype showed up just a few times. This rearrangement joins TRBV10-3 to TRBJ2-1; TRBD2 matches at 8 bases. Germline V gene data show CDR1 as ENHRY and CDR2 as SYGVKD. The CDR3 has 11 amino acids. V lost 10 bases, J lost 12 bases, and 8 bases stayed unmatched. The CDR3 region is CATYSGGWQFF. CDR3 nucleotides: TGTGCCACCTACTCGGGGGGGTGGCAGTTCTTC.

This clonotype was seen a handful of times. The chain recombines TRBV29-1 with TRBJ1-2, with no clear D. Germline loops: CDR1 SQVTM, CDR2 ANQGSEA. The V and J ends lost 5 bases and 0 bases respectively, with 16 bases between them. The CDR3 consists of 15 residues. In DNA form, the CDR3 reads TGCAGCGTTTATGGGAAACCAGGTTCTAACTATGGCTACACCTTC. Translated, it gives CSVYGKPGSNYGYTF.

V usage is TRBV21-1 and J usage is TRBJ2-5; the table's D call of TRBD1 was not tested on the DNA. TRBV21-1 is designated a pseudogene. The CDR3 runs 13 residues. DNA of the CDR3: TGTGCCAGCAGCAACAGGGGGCGAGAGACCCAGTACTTC. This translates into CASSNRGRETQYF.

This clonotype was found many times. CDR3 sequence reads: CASSLQLNTEAFF. The CDR3 region has the DNA TGTGCCAGCAGCTTGCAGTTGAACACTGAAGCTTTCTTT. The V and J genes are TRBV7-2 and TRBJ1-1, with D unclear. CDR1 and CDR2 (germline): SGHTA, FQGNSA. V lost 3 bases and J 0 bases, leaving 5 bases between the germline ends. This CDR3 is built from 13 residues.

Note on this clonotype: This may be a read error: a much more frequent sequence differs by one nucleotide. This chain links TRBV5-1 with TRBJ1-1; no clear D gene. The germline gives CDR1 SGHRS, CDR2 YFSETQ. The CDR3 has 12 amino acids. Trimming removed 8 bases at V and 10 bases at J, with 18 bases between. CDR3 sequence (DNA): TGCGCCAGAGGGCCGTTGAACAGTCCAGCTTTCTTT. Translating it yields CARGPLNSPAFF.

A few counts support this clonotype. CDR3 amino acids: CATSDPDRNYGYTF. The CDR3 DNA reads TGTGCCACCAGTGACCCTGACAGAAACTATGGCTACACCTTC. V gene TRBV24-1 combines with J gene TRBJ1-2; D possibly corresponds to TRBD1 (5 bases). The V end was cut by 4 bases, the J end by 2 bases, with 10 bases between. This CDR3 has 14 residues. Germline assignment: CDR1 KGHDR and CDR2 SFDVKD.

This clonotype was seen only a few times. The chain employs TRBV5-4 and TRBJ2-3, with D perhaps matching TRBD1 or TRBD2 (5 bases each). The CDR3 runs 16 residues. CDR1 and CDR2 from the germline V gene are SGHNT and YYREEE (reference sequence). V lost 5 bases and J 2 bases, leaving 18 bases between the germline ends. The CDR3 sequence is CASRSPAGDPTDTQYF. CDR3 coding DNA: TGTGCCAGCAGGTCCCCGGCCGGGGACCCCACAGATACGCAGTATTTT.

This clonotype turned up a few times. This sequence joins TRBV12-3 or TRBV12-4 and TRBJ1-4; no clear D gene. Trimming shortened V by 0 bases and J by 8 bases, and 7 bases separated the two germline ends. This CDR3 comprises 13 residues. The CDR3 is CASSLARKEKLFF. CDR3 sequence (DNA): TGTGCCAGCAGTTTAGCGCGGAAGGAAAAACTGTTTTTT.

This clonotype was seen a handful of times. The chain couples TRBV7-9 to TRBJ1-2, with D maybe TRBD1 (6 bases). Looked up from germline, CDR1 is SEHNR and CDR2 is FQNEAQ (reference sequence). Deletions cut 4 bases from V and 9 bases from J, with 18 bases between. The CDR3 is 14 amino acids. CDR3 residues: CASSSGQPLRSYTF. The CDR3, as DNA: TGTGCCAGCAGCTCTGGACAGCCCCTAAGAAGCTACACCTTC.